The rows below give T cell receptor beta chains drawn from one sample of a study of cytomegalovirus exposure and HLA in healthy donors. Repertoires were generated with immunoSEQ multiplex PCR, while TCRdb's copy carries only in-frame clones and drops some. The repertoire holds under 120,000 clones, about 80% seen once, with over 5% in the top ten. The sample taken for sequencing was PBMCs. The source is a female donor in good health and CMV-seropositive. The CDR3 runs from the conserved cysteine through the conserved F or W. A D gene is named only where the DNA matches it firmly. Only part of the rows carry a size: once, few, many, or a class if the clone is expanded.

v_gene: TRBV29-1; abundance: .; j_gene: TRBJ1-2; d_gene: TRBD1; CDR3aa: CSDLGHRGFGYTF; CDR3nt: TGCAGCGATCTGGGACACAGGGGATTTGGCTACACCTTC
v_gene: TRBV30; abundance: .; j_gene: TRBJ1-5; d_gene: TRBD1; CDR3aa: CAWSLGQGALGNQPQHF; CDR3nt: TGTGCCTGGAGTTTAGGACAGGGGGCTTTAGGTAATCAGCCCCAGCATTTT
v_gene: TRBV9; abundance: .; j_gene: TRBJ2-2; d_gene: TRBD1; CDR3aa: CASSGNRGITGELFF; CDR3nt: TGTGCCAGCAGCGGCAACAGGGGAATCACCGGGGAGCTGTTTTTT
v_gene: TRBV29-1; abundance: few; j_gene: TRBJ2-7; d_gene: TRBD2; CDR3aa: CSVEDNGRGSYEQYF; CDR3nt: TGCAGCGTTGAAGATAACGGGAGGGGTTCCTACGAGCAGTACTTC
v_gene: TRBV7-9; abundance: .; j_gene: TRBJ2-3; d_gene: .; CDR3aa: CASSLATTLTGGTDTQYF; CDR3nt: TGTGCCAGCAGCTTGGCTACAACCCTGACAGGAGGCACAGATACGCAGTATTTT
v_gene: TRBV5-1; abundance: .; j_gene: TRBJ2-7; d_gene: TRBD2; CDR3aa: CASSLGLAGGPEQYF; CDR3nt: TGCGCCAGCAGCTTGGGACTAGCGGGAGGCCCCGAGCAGTACTTC
v_gene: TRBV6-1; abundance: .; j_gene: TRBJ2-7; d_gene: .; CDR3aa: CASRDSGAYEQYF; CDR3nt: TGTGCCAGCAGAGACTCAGGGGCCTACGAGCAGTACTTC
v_gene: TRBV7-2; abundance: .; j_gene: TRBJ1-2; d_gene: .; CDR3aa: CASSLNGRDYGYTF; CDR3nt: TGTGCCAGCAGCTTAAACGGCAGGGACTATGGCTACACCTTC
v_gene: TRBV7-7; abundance: .; j_gene: TRBJ2-1; d_gene: .; CDR3aa: CASSVAVGSYNEQFF; CDR3nt: TGTGCTAGCAGTGTAGCGGTCGGCTCCTACAATGAGCAGTTCTTC
v_gene: TRBV7-9; abundance: .; j_gene: TRBJ2-3; d_gene: .; CDR3aa: CASSFSPPAVTDTQYF; CDR3nt: TGTGCCAGCAGCTTTTCTCCCCCAGCGGTCACAGATACGCAGTATTTT
v_gene: TRBV11-2; abundance: once; j_gene: TRBJ2-7; d_gene: TRBD2; CDR3aa: CASSLSGGRRMGQYF; CDR3nt: TGTGCCAGCAGCCTGTCGGGAGGGCGACGGATGGGGCAGTACTTC
v_gene: TRBV7-2; abundance: .; j_gene: TRBJ2-7; d_gene: TRBD2; CDR3aa: CASSLVGGRAVDEQYF; CDR3nt: TGTGCCAGCAGCTTAGTAGGCGGGAGGGCCGTGGACGAGCAGTACTTC
v_gene: TRBV6-1; abundance: .; j_gene: TRBJ2-4; d_gene: TRBD1; CDR3aa: CASRGTGFDKNIQYF; CDR3nt: TGTGCCAGCAGAGGGACAGGCTTCGACAAAAACATTCAGTACTTC
v_gene: TRBV29-1; abundance: .; j_gene: TRBJ2-3; d_gene: .; CDR3aa: CSVEAGVDTQYF; CDR3nt: TGCAGCGTTGAAGCGGGGGTAGATACGCAGTATTTT
v_gene: TRBV7-7; abundance: .; j_gene: TRBJ2-1; d_gene: .; CDR3aa: CASSPDYSAHNEQFF; CDR3nt: TGTGCTAGCAGTCCAGACTACTCCGCCCACAATGAGCAGTTCTTC
v_gene: TRBV7-3; abundance: .; j_gene: TRBJ2-1; d_gene: TRBD2; CDR3aa: CASSPRGLGATNEQFF; CDR3nt: TGTGCCAGCAGCCCGAGGGGACTAGGGGCCACCAATGAGCAGTTCTTC
v_gene: TRBV19; abundance: .; j_gene: TRBJ2-7; d_gene: TRBD1; CDR3aa: CASSMTGGSYEQYF; CDR3nt: TGTGCCAGTAGTATGACAGGGGGGTCCTACGAGCAGTACTTC
v_gene: TRBV6-5; abundance: .; j_gene: TRBJ2-1; d_gene: .; CDR3aa: CASTNPVGEQFF; CDR3nt: TGTGCCAGCACCAACCCCGTCGGTGAGCAGTTCTTC
v_gene: TRBV5-1; abundance: .; j_gene: TRBJ2-5; d_gene: .; CDR3aa: CASSLQGVETQYF; CDR3nt: TGCGCCAGCAGCTTGCAAGGAGTAGAGACCCAGTACTTC
v_gene: TRBV5-4; abundance: few; j_gene: TRBJ1-4; d_gene: .; CDR3aa: CASSLAAGNGEKLFF; CDR3nt: TGTGCCAGCAGCTTGGCGGCAGGGAATGGAGAAAAACTGTTTTTT
v_gene: TRBV4-2; abundance: .; j_gene: TRBJ2-3; d_gene: TRBD2; CDR3aa: CASSRETGTSGAPSTDTQYF; CDR3nt: TGTGCCAGCAGCCGCGAGACCGGGACTAGCGGGGCCCCTAGCACAGATACGCAGTATTTT
v_gene: TRBV28; abundance: .; j_gene: TRBJ1-5; d_gene: .; CDR3aa: CASSFGGSFNQPQHF; CDR3nt: TGTGCCAGCAGTTTCGGGGGAAGCTTCAATCAGCCCCAGCATTTT
v_gene: TRBV2; abundance: .; j_gene: TRBJ2-5; d_gene: .; CDR3aa: CASRSDGSGTQYF; CDR3nt: TGTGCCAGCAGGTCCGACGGGTCGGGGACCCAGTACTTC
v_gene: TRBV7-7; abundance: .; j_gene: TRBJ2-7; d_gene: .; CDR3aa: CASSPLAGSSYEQYF; CDR3nt: TGTGCTAGCAGCCCCTTGGCAGGCAGCTCCTACGAGCAGTACTTC
v_gene: TRBV7-3; abundance: once; j_gene: TRBJ2-3; d_gene: TRBD1; CDR3aa: CASSRTGTTDTQYF; CDR3nt: TGTGCCAGCAGCAGGACAGGGACGACAGATACGCAGTATTTT